This TCR beta chain was sequenced for a study of beta chain features in type 1 diabetes. About the research overall: There was similarity between patients and healthy donors in age, gender and cell yields. Findings of the study overall: People with Type 1 diabetes carried modestly yet significantly shorter TCRB CDR3s in all four CD4+ subsets.

In the case of this clone: Its specificity is not known.

The CDR3 has 17 amino acids. The germline gives CDR1 SNHLY, CDR2 FYNNEI. V trimming: 6 bases; J trimming: 4 bases; junction bases outside the gene matches: 16. The whole isolated RNA underwent reverse transcription, so sequencing captured expressed TCRB transcripts. Method: immunoSEQ multiplex PCR; TCRdb's copy keeps in-frame clones and lacks some. The sample lists a few hundred thousand clones, about 10% seen once, with about 0.6% in the top ten. The TCR sequence derives from a young man with type 1 diabetes. The sequenced sample consisted of central memory CD4+ T cells from blood. This rearrangement joins TRBV2 to TRBJ2-3, with TRBD2 matching over 7 bases. The CDR3 nucleotides read TGTGCCAGCAGGGCGTTAGGTAGCGGGTTAGAGGCAGATACGCAGTATTTT. Translating gives CASRALGSGLEADTQYF.